This T cell receptor (beta chain) was documented in a study of Ad26.COV2.S vaccination and SARS-CoV-2 variants. Whole-study context: Donor had been placed in the Ad26.COV2.S arm of the COV1001 trial. Participants got Ad26.COV2.S intramuscularly, once or twice 56 days apart.

Worth noting for this clone: Its target is unknown.

The treatment: 15 to 20 received Ad26.COV2.S at low or high dose, single or two shots; roughly 5 received placebo; per-sample allocation not given. The investigators took samples on day 63 after the first vaccine or placebo injection. Expression of Wuhan-strain SARS-CoV-2 spike came from the Ad26 vector that formed the vaccine. Repertoires were generated with immunoSEQ multiplex PCR, while TCRdb's copy carries only in-frame clones and drops some. The sample shows some 370,000 clones, around 82% of them seen only once. Whole-study results and caveats: Recipients of vaccine and of placebo showed similar breadth of their non-spike TCR repertoires.

The specimen was peripheral blood, collected in a trial of Ad26.COV2.S vaccine versus placebo. The receptor's source is a person aged 18-60 years who received the Ad26.COV2.S COVID-19 vaccine or a placebo.

The CDR3 region is CASSVSGGFLNEQFF. The DNA of the CDR3 is TGTGCCAGCAGCGTTAGCGGGGGCTTTCTAAATGAGCAGTTCTTC. This chain links TRBV9 with TRBJ2-1; 9 positions agree with TRBD2. V lost 2 bases and J lost 7; bases outside the gene matches: 7. This CDR3 contains 15 residues. Germline V gene sequence: CDR1 SGDLS, CDR2 YYNGEE. The full variable domain, in which reference TRBV9 and TRBJ2-1 provide the parts outside the CDR3, is DSGVTQTPKHLITATGQRVTLRCSPRSGDLSVYWYQQSLDQGLQFLIQYYNGEERAKGNILERFSAQQFPDLHSELNLSSLELGDSALYFCASSVSGGFLNEQFFGPGTRLTVL.